These 23 T cell receptor beta chains originate from one sample sequenced in a study of regulatory T cells in long-lasting Graves disease (dated by TCRdb to about 2021). Explained via the paper, the time point label denotes: newly diagnosed GD, antithyroid drugs for less than 3 months. For both TCR sequencing and RNA sequencing, RNA was extracted from PBMCs using TRIzol. The library was produced with multiplex PCR. Sequencing used an Illumina HiSeq 4000. TCR beta libraries were built with iRepertoire HTBI primers and Arm-PCR amplification of CDR3 regions. The public reads were reanalyzed by TCRdb: fastp trimming at Q25, MiXCR alignment, in-frame beta chains only. Each entry merges the rows of one CDR3 protein and shows their most common DNA and genes. Here the sample has 510,000 or so distinct CDR3 sequences; more than 10% occur a single time. More than 8% of the sample goes to the ten largest clones.

The sample was also linked to a second study, of T cells in Graves' hyperthyroidism and ophthalmopathy.

Sequenced here: peripheral blood mononuclear cells (PBMCs), sampled at new diagnosis, from a patient treated with antithyroid drugs. These receptors came from a woman aged 25 to 39 with Graves disease. Donor details come from another sample of the same person, matched by shared clones.

This clonotype was seen at least ten times. The chain has TRBV6-1 and TRBJ1-1, with unresolved D. Germline CDR1 MNHNS, CDR2 SASEGT. The length of the CDR3 is 13 residues. V lost 3 bases and J 9 bases, leaving 14 bases between the germline ends. The CDR3 coding sequence is TGTGCCAGCAGTGAGCTAGGGTGGCTGAAAGCTTTCTTT. Encoded protein: CASSELGWLKAFF.

This clonotype occurred a few times. This chain joins TRBV24-1 and TRBJ2-1, with unresolved D. With 2 bases removed from V and 8 bases from J, the gap between germline ends came to 9 bases. CDR3 length equals 13 residues. CDR1 and CDR2 (germline): KGHDR, SFDVKD. The CDR3 is CATSDSSLYEQFF. The CDR3 DNA is TGTGCCACCAGTGATTCCAGTTTATATGAGCAGTTCTTC.

This rearrangement joins TRBV7-2 to TRBJ2-2; 7 nucleotides line up with TRBD2. V trimming: 1 base; J trimming: 6 bases; junction bases outside the gene matches: 5. The CDR3 covers 15 residues. Germline CDR1 and CDR2: SGHTA and FQGNSA. This CDR3 is CASSLVGGLAGELFF. Written as DNA, the CDR3 is TGTGCCAGCAGCTTAGTTGGTGGACTAGCCGGGGAGCTGTTTTTT.

This clonotype has ten or more counts. This chain connects TRBV3-1 to TRBJ2-7; a possible D gene is TRBD1 (5 bases). V dropped 4 bases and J dropped 2 bases, with 9 bases sitting between them. Germline V gene data show CDR1 as LGHDT and CDR2 as YNNKEL (reference sequence). The CDR3 consists of 13 residues. The CDR3 bases are TGTGCCAGCAGCCCCAGACAGCCCTACGAGCAGTACTTC. Amino acids: CASSPRQPYEQYF.

This clonotype was counted only a few times. This may come from a read error, since a much larger clone is one base off. The gene calls are TRBV12-3 or TRBV12-4 and TRBJ1-2; TRBD1 aligns across 7 bases. The CDR3 runs to 14 residues. The DNA of the CDR3 is TGTGCCTGCAGTCAGACAGGGTTGGTGGATGGCTACACCTTC. Its translation is CACSQTGLVDGYTF.

Many counts were recorded for this clonotype. CDR3 protein: CASSLSWTTKNYEQYF. The CDR3 nucleotides are TGTGCCAGCAGTTTATCTTGGACTACCAAAAACTACGAGCAGTACTTC. J is TRBJ2-7 and V is TRBV28, with D maybe TRBD2 (6 bases). The germline V gene encodes CDR1 MDHEN and CDR2 SYDVKM. The CDR3 totals 16 residues. V dropped 1 base and J dropped 3 bases, with 16 bases sitting between them.

This clonotype was seen repeatedly, ten times or more. The genes are TRBV7-8 and TRBJ1-2; no clear D gene. CDR3 length equals 13 residues. Germline V gene sequence: CDR1 SGHVS, CDR2 FQNEAQ. Trimming shortened V by 0 bases and J by 0 bases, and 2 bases separated the two germline ends. CDR3 nucleotide sequence: TGTGCCAGCAGCTTAGCACCTAACTATGGCTACACCTTC. This sequence encodes CASSLAPNYGYTF.

This clonotype was found many times. The rearrangement uses TRBV6-1 and TRBJ2-3; no clear D gene. The CDR3 totals 12 residues. Germline CDR1 MNHNS, CDR2 SASEGT. V dropped 5 bases and J dropped 2 bases, with 5 bases sitting between them. This chain's CDR3 is CASSNPTDTQYF. The CDR3 DNA reads as TGTGCCAGCAGTAACCCCACAGATACGCAGTATTTT.

Ten or more counts support this clonotype. The chain employs TRBV18 and TRBJ2-7, with a possible D match to TRBD2 (5 bases). The V end was cut by 2 bases, the J end by 3 bases, with 8 bases between. Germline V gene data show CDR1 as KGHSH and CDR2 as LQKENI. CDR3 length: 13 residues. The CDR3 nucleotides are TGTGCCAGCTCACCAGACGGACTCTACGAGCAGTACTTC. This gives the protein CASSPDGLYEQYF.

This clonotype was observed a single time. The gene calls are TRBV6-5 and TRBJ2-3; 12 bases fit TRBD2. The junction had 5 bases not matched to a gene; V was cut back by 2 bases and J by 2 bases. Germline CDR1 MNHEY, CDR2 SVGAGI. The CDR3 is made up of 17 amino acids. The CDR3 spells CASSYPRTSGVTDTQYF. The DNA of the CDR3 is TGTGCCAGCAGTTACCCCCGGACTAGCGGGGTCACAGATACGCAGTATTTT.

This clonotype has just a few counts. The chain employs TRBV28 and TRBJ1-2; a possible D gene is TRBD1 (5 bases). The CDR3 covers 14 residues. V dropped 6 bases and J dropped 7 bases, with 18 bases sitting between them. Per the germline V gene, CDR1 is MDHEN and CDR2 is SYDVKM. The CDR3 reads CASREGTASGGYTF. As DNA, the CDR3 is TGTGCCAGCAGGGAGGGGACCGCGAGTGGTGGCTACACCTTC.

This clonotype has at least ten counts. The gene calls are TRBV6-1 and TRBJ2-7; the D is unclear. This CDR3 has 15 amino acids. V was shortened by 6 bases and J by 0 bases, with 15 bases between the two germline ends. Germline CDR1 is MNHNS and CDR2 is SASEGT. Here the CDR3 reads CASRARKISSYEQYF. CDR3 nucleotides: TGTGCCAGCAGAGCAAGAAAAATAAGCTCCTACGAGCAGTACTTC.

This clonotype appeared many times. The chain is built from TRBV2 and TRBJ2-7, with D unresolved. V was pared by 6 bases and J by 3 bases, with 12 bases between. The germline V gene has CDR1 SNHLY and CDR2 FYNNEI. CDR3 length: 13 residues. This chain's CDR3 is CASRYGPNYEQYF. DNA for the CDR3: TGTGCCAGCAGATATGGACCGAACTACGAGCAGTACTTC.

There are a few counts of this clonotype. The V gene is TRBV28, the J gene TRBJ2-1, with D unclear. Germline V CDR1 and CDR2: MDHEN, SYDVKM. Trimming stripped 4 bases from V and 6 bases from J, with 10 bases between. The CDR3 runs to 13 residues. Here the CDR3 DNA reads TGTGCCAGCAGTTCCCCGGCGCCCAATGAGCAGTTCTTC. It specifies CASSSPAPNEQFF.

The table lists this clonotype with many counts. The chain has TRBV7-9 and TRBJ2-1, with 7 bases identical to TRBD1. The CDR3 totals 14 residues. Germline CDR1 is SEHNR and CDR2 is FQNEAQ (reference sequence). With 4 bases clipped from V and 6 bases from J, the junction kept 6 bases outside the gene matches. As DNA, the CDR3 is TGTGCCAGCAGCTCTAACAGGGGACCCAATGAGCAGTTCTTC. Its protein is CASSSNRGPNEQFF.

The table lists this clonotype with many counts. The chain carries TRBV27 and TRBJ1-1; no definite D call. Trimming took 6 bases from V and 6 from J, leaving 14 bases between them. The CDR3 is 13 residues long. CDR1 and CDR2 from the germline V gene are MNHEY and SMNVEV (reference sequence). The CDR3 here is CASSPSPLSEAFF. As DNA, the CDR3 is TGTGCCAGCAGCCCTAGTCCCTTGTCTGAAGCTTTCTTT.

This clonotype has a handful of counts. The chain carries TRBV19 and TRBJ1-2, with 7 positions matching TRBD1. This CDR3 has 13 amino acids. Trimming at V came to 10 bases and at J to 0 bases, leaving 5 bases not matched to a gene. Per the germline V gene, CDR1 is LNHDA and CDR2 is SQIVND (reference sequence). The CDR3 sequence: CATWTGANYGYTF. CDR3 bases: TGTGCCACCTGGACAGGAGCTAACTATGGCTACACCTTC.

This clonotype was seen ten or more times. This rearrangement joins TRBV2 to TRBJ2-5; D ambiguous. The V gene's germline CDR1 is SNHLY and CDR2 FYNNEI. The CDR3 sequence is 13 residues long. The germline V and J ends were trimmed by 6 bases and 0 bases, with 8 bases remaining between them. Here the CDR3 reads CASRRLYQETQYF. In DNA, the CDR3 is TGTGCCAGCAGGCGGCTGTACCAAGAGACCCAGTACTTC.

This clonotype has just a few counts. The chain uses TRBV7-9 and TRBJ2-2; D call uncertain. CDR1 SEHNR and CDR2 FQNEAQ come from the germline V gene (reference sequence). Trimming removed 2 bases from V and 5 bases from J, with 12 bases in between. This CDR3 is 15 amino acids long. The CDR3, as DNA: TGTGCCAGCAGCTTATATGACGCAGCTACCGGGGAGCTGTTTTTT. Its protein product is CASSLYDAATGELFF.

This chain connects TRBV6-2 or TRBV6-3 to TRBJ2-5; D not resolved. The CDR3 contains 14 residues. Per the germline V gene, CDR1 is MNHEY and CDR2 is SVGEGT. Trimming shortened V by 4 bases and J by 5 bases, and 14 bases separated the two germline ends. CDR3 loop: CASSSLSWSETQYF. DNA for the CDR3: TGTGCCAGCAGTTCCCTGAGTTGGTCGGAGACCCAGTACTTC.

This clonotype was picked up a small number of times. This CDR3 is CANSTGGEETQYF. CDR3 DNA sequence: TGTGCCAACTCGACAGGGGGAGAAGAGACCCAGTACTTC. The chain employs TRBV7-3 and TRBJ2-5; 9 bases fit TRBD1. Looked up from germline, CDR1 is SGHTA and CDR2 is FQGTGA. This CDR3 contains 13 residues. The ends lost 10 bases at V and 3 bases at J; junction bases unmatched: 6.

The V call is TRBV7-9, the J call TRBJ2-1; TRBD2 aligns across 9 bases. Germline V lookup: CDR1 SEHNR, CDR2 FQNEAQ (reference sequence). V was pared by 8 bases and J by 16 bases, with 18 bases of the junction left unmatched. This CDR3 has 14 amino acids. CDR3 sequence (DNA): TGTGCCAGCGATTCAAATCTGGCGGGAGGGTTGGTCTTCTTC. This encodes CASDSNLAGGLVFF.

This clonotype occurred a few times. The gene calls are TRBV7-2 and TRBJ2-2; 10 bases are a match to TRBD2. The germline CDR1 and CDR2 sequences are SGHTA and FQGNSA. The CDR3 has 20 amino acids. Unmatched junction bases numbered 10, after V lost 0 bases and J lost 0 bases. Here the CDR3 reads CASSLALLAGAVTNTGELFF. CDR3 coding DNA: TGTGCCAGCAGCTTAGCCCTCCTAGCGGGAGCGGTTACGAACACCGGGGAGCTGTTTTTT.